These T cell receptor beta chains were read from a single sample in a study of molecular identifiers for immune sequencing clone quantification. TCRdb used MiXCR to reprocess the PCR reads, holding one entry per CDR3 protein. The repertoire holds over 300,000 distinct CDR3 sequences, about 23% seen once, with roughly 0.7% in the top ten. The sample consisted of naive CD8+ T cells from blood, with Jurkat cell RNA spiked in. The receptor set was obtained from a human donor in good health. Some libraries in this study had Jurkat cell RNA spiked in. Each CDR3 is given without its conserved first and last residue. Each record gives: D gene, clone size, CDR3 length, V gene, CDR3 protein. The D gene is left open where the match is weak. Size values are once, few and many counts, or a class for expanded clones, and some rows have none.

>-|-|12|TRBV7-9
ASSLVVYQETQY
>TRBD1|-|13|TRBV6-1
ASSLDRALSEKLF
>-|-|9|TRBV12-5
ASGLAPIYT
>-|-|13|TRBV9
ASSPSYTNTGELF
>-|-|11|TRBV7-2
ASSGTEPYGCT
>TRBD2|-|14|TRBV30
AWSWERESDPDTQY
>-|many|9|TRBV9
ASSGYQPQH
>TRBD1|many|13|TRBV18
ASSPAGGPGYEQY
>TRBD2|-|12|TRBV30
AWRDGGTYNEQF
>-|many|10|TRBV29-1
SVTPGTGELF
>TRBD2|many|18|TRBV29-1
SVEDQWFQTSGAEQETQY
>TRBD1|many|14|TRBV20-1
SARDFTGGGHQPQH
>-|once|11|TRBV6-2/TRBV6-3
ASVSRTLPEQY
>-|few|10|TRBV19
ASSMSGREQY
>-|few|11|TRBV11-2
ASSFGSFPEAF
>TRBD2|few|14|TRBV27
ASSFSSGGLGDTQY
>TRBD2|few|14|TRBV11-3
ASSLGLAGAKNIQY
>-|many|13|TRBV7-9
ASSSPGPMNTEAF
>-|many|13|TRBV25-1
ASSPPGYRQETQY
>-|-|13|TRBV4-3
ASSQDMGVWEKLF